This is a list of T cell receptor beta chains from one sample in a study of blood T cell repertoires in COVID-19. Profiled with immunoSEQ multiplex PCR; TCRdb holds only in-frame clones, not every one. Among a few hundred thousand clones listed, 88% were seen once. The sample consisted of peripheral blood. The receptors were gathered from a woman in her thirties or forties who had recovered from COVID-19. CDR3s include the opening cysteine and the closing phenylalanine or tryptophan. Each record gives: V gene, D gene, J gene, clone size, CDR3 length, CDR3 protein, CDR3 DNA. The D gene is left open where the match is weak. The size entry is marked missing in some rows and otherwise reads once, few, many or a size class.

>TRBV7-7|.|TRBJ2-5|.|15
CASSLVWATQETQYF
TGTGCTAGCAGCTTAGTTTGGGCCACCCAAGAGACCCAGTACTTC
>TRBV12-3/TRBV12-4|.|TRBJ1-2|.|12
CASGGGPYGYTF
TGTGCCAGCGGGGGGGGACCATATGGCTACACCTTC
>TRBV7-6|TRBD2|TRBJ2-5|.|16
CASTTMSGRPEETQYF
TGTGCCAGCACCACTATGAGCGGGAGGCCCGAAGAGACCCAGTACTTC
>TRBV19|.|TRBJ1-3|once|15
CASRATGGSGNTIYF
TGTGCCAGTAGGGCGACAGGTGGTTCTGGAAACACCATATATTTT
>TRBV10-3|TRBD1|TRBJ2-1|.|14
CAIKRTGADNEQFF
TGTGCCATCAAGAGGACAGGGGCGGACAATGAGCAGTTCTTC
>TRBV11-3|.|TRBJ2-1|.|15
CASSIDPLANNEQFF
TGTGCCAGCAGCATCGACCCCCTAGCGAACAATGAGCAGTTCTTC
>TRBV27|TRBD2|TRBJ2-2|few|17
CASSSQAGGPHTGELFF
TGTGCCAGCAGTTCGCAAGCGGGAGGGCCCCACACCGGGGAGCTGTTTTTT
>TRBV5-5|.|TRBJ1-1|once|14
CASSPAVGDTEAFF
TGTGCCAGCAGCCCCGCCGTAGGGGACACTGAAGCTTTCTTT
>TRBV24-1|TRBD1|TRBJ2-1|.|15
CATSTPRDSNNEQFF
TGTGCCACCAGTACCCCCCGGGACAGTAACAATGAGCAGTTCTTC
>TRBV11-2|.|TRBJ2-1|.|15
CASSRGGGPYNEQFF
TGTGCCAGCAGCCGTGGAGGGGGCCCCTACAATGAGCAGTTCTTC
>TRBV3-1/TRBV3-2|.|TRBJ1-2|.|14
CASSQGTVSYGYTF
TGTGCCAGCAGCCAAGGGACAGTCAGCTATGGCTACACCTTC
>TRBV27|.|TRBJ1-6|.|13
CASSRPAGSPLHF
TGTGCCAGCAGTCGACCCGCAGGATCACCCCTCCACTTT
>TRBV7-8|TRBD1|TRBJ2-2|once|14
CASRGTGASGELFF
TGTGCCAGCAGGGGGACAGGGGCGTCCGGGGAGCTGTTTTTT
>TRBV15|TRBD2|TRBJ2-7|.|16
CATSLRLAGDRVEQYF
TGTGCCACCAGCCTCCGACTAGCGGGGGACCGGGTGGAGCAGTACTTC
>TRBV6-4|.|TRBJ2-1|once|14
CASSEGPRYNEQFF
TGTGCCAGCAGTGAGGGGCCCCGCTACAATGAGCAGTTCTTC
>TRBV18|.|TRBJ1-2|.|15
CASSPGGGVLGGYTF
TGTGCCAGCTCACCAGGGGGCGGAGTACTCGGAGGCTACACCTTC
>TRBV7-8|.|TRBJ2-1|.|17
CASSPGGLVAQYNEQFF
TGTGCCAGCAGCCCCGGAGGCTTGGTAGCGCAGTACAATGAGCAGTTCTTC
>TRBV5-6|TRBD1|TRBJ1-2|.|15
CASSSRQGWGYGYTF
TGTGCCAGCAGCTCCCGACAGGGATGGGGATATGGCTACACCTTC
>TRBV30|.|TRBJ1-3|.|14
CAWAGTGLGNTIYF
TGTGCCTGGGCTGGCACAGGCCTTGGAAACACCATATATTTT
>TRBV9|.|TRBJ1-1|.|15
CASSPRGGLNTEAFF
TGTGCCAGCAGCCCCCGTGGCGGATTGAACACTGAAGCTTTCTTT
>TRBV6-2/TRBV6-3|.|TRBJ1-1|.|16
CAVSPRPGGLNTEAFF
TGTGCCGTCAGCCCCCGACCGGGTGGCTTGAACACTGAAGCTTTCTTT
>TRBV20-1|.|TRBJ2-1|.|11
CSGAPLSEQFF
TGCAGTGGGGCCCCGCTGAGTGAGCAGTTCTTC
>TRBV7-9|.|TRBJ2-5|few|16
CASSLLVGGGQETQYF
TGTGCCAGCAGCTTGCTGGTGGGAGGGGGGCAAGAGACCCAGTACTTC
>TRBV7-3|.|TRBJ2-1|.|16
CASTNQRGTPYNEQFF
TGTGCCAGCACAAACCAGAGGGGGACCCCCTACAATGAGCAGTTCTTC
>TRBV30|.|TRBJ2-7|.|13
CAWSAAGAGEQYF
TGTGCCTGGAGTGCCGCGGGGGCTGGGGAGCAGTACTTC
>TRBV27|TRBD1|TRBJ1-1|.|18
CASSLRGGQGTLNTEAFF
TGTGCCAGCAGTTTAAGGGGGGGACAGGGAACCTTGAACACTGAAGCTTTCTTT
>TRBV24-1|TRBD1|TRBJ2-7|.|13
CATREGTGGEQYF
TGTGCCACCAGGGAAGGGACAGGGGGCGAGCAGTACTTC
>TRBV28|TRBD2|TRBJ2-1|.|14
CASSPSGRVNEQFF
TGTGCCAGCAGTCCCAGCGGGAGGGTCAATGAGCAGTTCTTC
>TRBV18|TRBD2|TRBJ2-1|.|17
CASSPGLAGGRLGEQFF
TGTGCCAGCTCGCCCGGACTAGCGGGAGGGCGGCTGGGGGAGCAGTTCTTC
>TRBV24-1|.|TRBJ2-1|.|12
CATSGGGNEQFF
TGTGCCACCAGTGGCGGCGGCAATGAGCAGTTCTTC
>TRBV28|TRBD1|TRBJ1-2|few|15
CASSPQGAWGYGYTF
TGTGCCAGCAGTCCCCAGGGGGCCTGGGGGTATGGCTACACCTTC
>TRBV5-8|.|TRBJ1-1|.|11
CASRGVFEAFF
TGTGCCAGCAGGGGCGTCTTTGAAGCTTTCTTT
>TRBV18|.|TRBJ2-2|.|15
CASSPRDTGTGELFF
TGTGCCAGCTCACCACGGGACACAGGCACCGGGGAGCTGTTTTTT
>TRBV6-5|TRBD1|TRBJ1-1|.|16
CASSYKSGGRNTEAFF
TGTGCCAGCAGTTACAAATCAGGGGGCAGGAACACTGAAGCTTTCTTT
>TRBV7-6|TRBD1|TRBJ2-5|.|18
CASSLVGTGDSLQETQYF
TGTGCCAGCAGCTTAGTCGGGACAGGGGATTCCCTCCAAGAGACCCAGTACTTC
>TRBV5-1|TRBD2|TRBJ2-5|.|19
CASSLGPPTLAGVQETQYF
TGCGCCAGCAGCTTGGGTCCCCCCACCCTAGCGGGAGTCCAAGAGACCCAGTACTTC
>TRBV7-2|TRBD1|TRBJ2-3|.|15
CASSRTGGDVGTQYF
TGTGCCAGCAGCCGCACAGGGGGCGACGTAGGTACGCAGTATTTT
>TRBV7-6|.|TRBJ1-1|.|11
CASSPQGEAFF
TGTGCCAGCAGCCCCCAGGGTGAAGCTTTCTTT
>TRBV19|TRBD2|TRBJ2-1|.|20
CASSIGGTSGSPWAYNEQFF
TGTGCCAGTAGTATAGGCGGGACTAGCGGGAGCCCCTGGGCCTACAATGAGCAGTTCTTC
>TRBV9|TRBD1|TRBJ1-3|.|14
CASSLRDRGNTIYF
TGTGCCAGCAGCCTGCGGGACAGGGGGAACACCATATATTTT
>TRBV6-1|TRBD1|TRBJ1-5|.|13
CASSDRGNQPQHF
TGTGCCAGCAGTGACAGGGGGAATCAGCCCCAGCATTTT
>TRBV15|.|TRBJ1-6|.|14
CATSSTRYNSPLHF
TGTGCCACCAGCAGTACACGCTATAATTCACCCCTCCACTTT